A selection of T cell receptor beta chains follows, all from one sample in a study of beta chain features in type 1 diabetes. TCRdb keeps only in-frame clones here, not all; method: immunoSEQ multiplex PCR. The table has about 620,000 clones, around 15% seen once; the top ten hold about 0.086%. Specimen: naive CD4+ T cells from blood. The receptors were sampled from a man aged 18 to 30 in good health. Both conserved end residues are part of each CDR3. The D gene is left open where the match is weak. The size field is filled for only some rows; it gives once, few, many or a size class.

size: .
V: TRBV5-8
J: TRBJ2-2
D: .
length: 14
DNA: TGTGCCAGCAGCTTGATGGAACCCGGCGGGGAGCTGTTTTTT
CDR3: CASSLMEPGGELFF

size: few
V: TRBV4-3
J: TRBJ2-2
D: .
length: 16
DNA: TGCGCCAGCAGCCAAGATCCGACCGGCAACACCGGGGAGCTGTTTTTT
CDR3: CASSQDPTGNTGELFF

size: few
V: TRBV27
J: TRBJ1-6
D: TRBD1
length: 16
DNA: TGTGCCAGCAGTTCGACCCCCGGGACAGGGAATTCACCCCTCCACTTT
CDR3: CASSSTPGTGNSPLHF

size: .
V: TRBV27
J: TRBJ2-7
D: .
length: 15
DNA: TGTGCCAGCAGTTTGCGAACAGGGCGATCCTACGAGCAGTACTTC
CDR3: CASSLRTGRSYEQYF

size: .
V: TRBV30
J: TRBJ1-6
D: .
length: 14
DNA: TGTGCCTGGCGGCCCCACCCCTATAATTCACCCCTCCACTTT
CDR3: CAWRPHPYNSPLHF

size: .
V: TRBV14
J: TRBJ1-1
D: .
length: 13
DNA: TGTGCCAGCACCCTGCAACAGAACACTGAAGCTTTCTTT
CDR3: CASTLQQNTEAFF

size: .
V: TRBV2
J: TRBJ2-5
D: .
length: 16
DNA: TGTGCCAGCAGTGAACAGGGTCAGGGGTTCTCGAAGACCCAGTACTTC
CDR3: CASSEQGQGFSKTQYF

size: .
V: TRBV18
J: TRBJ1-6
D: .
length: 15
DNA: TGTGCCAGCTCACCCAGGGAAAGGACGGGGTCACCCCTCCACTTT
CDR3: CASSPRERTGSPLHF

size: few
V: TRBV7-8
J: TRBJ2-5
D: .
length: 13
DNA: TGTGCCAGCAGCTTAGGGGCAACAGAGACCCAGTACTTC
CDR3: CASSLGATETQYF

size: .
V: TRBV28
J: TRBJ2-5
D: .
length: 10
DNA: TGTGCCAGCAGGCGGGAGACCCAGTACTTC
CDR3: CASRRETQYF

size: few
V: TRBV4-3
J: TRBJ1-4
D: .
length: 16
DNA: TGCGCCAGCAGCCCCTCCCACCAGGGACCTAATGAAAAACTGTTTTTT
CDR3: CASSPSHQGPNEKLFF

size: .
V: TRBV19
J: TRBJ2-6
D: TRBD1
length: 18
DNA: TGTGCCAGTAGTAATCCGGGACAGGGGAATGCTGGGGCCAACGTCCTGACTTTC
CDR3: CASSNPGQGNAGANVLTF

size: few
V: TRBV7-3
J: TRBJ2-7
D: .
length: 17
DNA: TGTGCCAGCAGCTTAACGTTCTCAACTACGAGGGTCCCGGAGCAGTACTTC
CDR3: CASSLTFSTTRVPEQYF

size: .
V: TRBV6-4
J: TRBJ1-4
D: .
length: 16
DNA: TGTGCCAGCAGTGACACCAACAGGAGAGGTGATGAAAAACTGTTTTTT
CDR3: CASSDTNRRGDEKLFF

size: .
V: TRBV12-5
J: TRBJ1-2
D: .
length: 12
DNA: TGTGCTAGTGGGAGAACTGACTATGGCTACACCTTC
CDR3: CASGRTDYGYTF

size: .
V: TRBV7-2
J: TRBJ1-4
D: .
length: 15
DNA: TGTGCCAGCAGCAGAGGGGGACCGACAAATGAAAAACTGTTTTTT
CDR3: CASSRGGPTNEKLFF

size: few
V: TRBV7-9
J: TRBJ2-5
D: .
length: 15
DNA: TGTGCCAGCAGCTTAATACTGCCGTACCAAGAGACCCAGTACTTC
CDR3: CASSLILPYQETQYF

size: few
V: TRBV18
J: TRBJ1-1
D: .
length: 13
DNA: TGTGCCAGCTCACCAGGGGTCAACACTGAAGCTTTCTTT
CDR3: CASSPGVNTEAFF

size: .
V: TRBV28
J: TRBJ2-7
D: .
length: 12
DNA: TGTGCCAGCAGCCCCCTTGAGGGCTCAAAGTACTTC
CDR3: CASSPLEGSKYF

size: few
V: TRBV5-1
J: TRBJ2-1
D: .
length: 15
DNA: TGCGCCAGCAGACCGGGACCTCTAAGCTACAATGAGCAGTTCTTC
CDR3: CASRPGPLSYNEQFF

size: .
V: TRBV5-1
J: TRBJ1-2
D: .
length: 14
DNA: TGCGCCAGCAGCGGGACATTAACTAACTATGGCTACACCTTC
CDR3: CASSGTLTNYGYTF

size: few
V: TRBV10-3
J: TRBJ2-7
D: .
length: 15
DNA: TGTGCCATCAGTGTTGTATCGGGGGTCCTCTACGAGCAGTACTTC
CDR3: CAISVVSGVLYEQYF

size: .
V: TRBV15
J: TRBJ2-7
D: .
length: 14
DNA: TGTGCCACCAGCGTTGGAACAGTCTCCTACGAGCAGTACTTC
CDR3: CATSVGTVSYEQYF

size: .
V: TRBV7-2
J: TRBJ2-5
D: .
length: 15
DNA: TGTGCCAGCAGCCTGCGGCCGACCTTGGGGGAGACCCAGTACTTC
CDR3: CASSLRPTLGETQYF

size: few
V: TRBV29-1
J: TRBJ2-3
D: TRBD1
length: 15
DNA: TGCAGCGTTACTCCGCGGACAGGGGGGAGAGATACGCAGTATTTT
CDR3: CSVTPRTGGRDTQYF

size: .
V: TRBV4-2
J: TRBJ2-1
D: .
length: 15
DNA: TGTGCCAGCAGCCAAGAGGGGGTAGTCCCCAGTGAGCAGTTCTTC
CDR3: CASSQEGVVPSEQFF

size: few
V: TRBV27
J: TRBJ1-2
D: .
length: 13
DNA: TGTGCCAGCAGTCCGTCGGCAGTATCTGGCTACACCTTC
CDR3: CASSPSAVSGYTF

size: .
V: TRBV9
J: TRBJ1-6
D: TRBD1
length: 16
DNA: TGTGCCAGCAGCTCCCGGACAGGGGGCTATAATTCACCCCTCCACTTT
CDR3: CASSSRTGGYNSPLHF

size: .
V: TRBV9
J: TRBJ2-5
D: .
length: 11
DNA: TGTGCCAGCAGCGTAGATGAGACCCAGTACTTC
CDR3: CASSVDETQYF

size: .
V: TRBV9
J: TRBJ2-5
D: .
length: 13
DNA: TGTGCCAGCAGCGTAGGGGTAGGGGGTTCACAGTACTTC
CDR3: CASSVGVGGSQYF